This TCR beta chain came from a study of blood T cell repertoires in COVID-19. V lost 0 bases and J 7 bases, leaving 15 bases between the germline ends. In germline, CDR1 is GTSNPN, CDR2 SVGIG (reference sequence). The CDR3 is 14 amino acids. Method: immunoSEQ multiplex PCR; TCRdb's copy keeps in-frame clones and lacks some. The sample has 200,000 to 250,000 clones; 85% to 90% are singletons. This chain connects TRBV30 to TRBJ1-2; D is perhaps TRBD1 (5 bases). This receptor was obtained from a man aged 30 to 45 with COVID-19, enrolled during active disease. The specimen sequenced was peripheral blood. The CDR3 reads CAWSVQLQGLGYTF. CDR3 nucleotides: TGTGCCTGGAGTGTCCAGTTGCAGGGTCTTGGCTACACCTTC.